A single sample is the source of the 28 T cell receptor beta chains below, sequenced in a study of shared clonotypes between healthy human individuals (dated by TCRdb to about 2020). Libraries were prepared through the immunoSEQ multiplex PCR assay. Here the immuneACCESS table is served through TCRdb, limited to in-frame sequences with V and J called. Missing clones are a known gap in these copies; in checked studies unresolved V genes cover under half, and the rest lacks a known reason. The sample has millions of clones on record, approximately 93% of them singletons. In total, the top ten clones hold about 0.37% of the sample. Material: naive CD4+ T cells from PBMCs. According to the study, the label for this sample's cell subset or site signals: CD45RA+ positively selected. These receptors originate from a man between 18 and 29 years old in good health. Some clones in this sample may be carry-over from other donors' samples.

The V call is TRBV7-3, the J call TRBJ2-6; TRBD2 matches 11 bases. V dropped 8 bases and J dropped 9; count of bases not matched to a gene: 3. Germline V CDR1 and CDR2: SGHTA, FQGTGA. CDR3 length equals 13 residues. The CDR3 protein is CASAGTSGNVLTF. CDR3 in DNA: TGTGCCAGCGCAGGGACTAGCGGCAACGTCCTGACTTTC.

This clone has more than one count but fewer than ten. This chain connects TRBV10-1 to TRBJ1-1; D is possibly TRBD1 (5 bases). Germline V gives CDR1 WNHNN, CDR2 SYGVQD (reference sequence). The CDR3 contains 15 residues. V dropped 5 bases and J dropped 1 base, with 14 bases sitting between them. The CDR3 sequence: CASSPGTARNTEAFF. CDR3 DNA: TGCGCCAGCAGTCCCGGGACGGCAAGGAACACTGAAGCTTTCTTT.

The chain joins TRBV6-5 to TRBJ2-3; no clear D. The CDR3 is 14 residues long. Per the germline V gene, CDR1 is MNHEY and CDR2 is SVGAGI. V lost 2 bases, J lost 4 bases, and 10 bases lay in between. DNA of the CDR3: TGTGCCAGCAGTTACCGGTCGGCCCCAGATACGCAGTATTTT. It encodes CASSYRSAPDTQYF.

This clone was counted a single time. V is TRBV18 and J is TRBJ1-1; D gene unclear. This CDR3 has 17 residues. Germline CDR1 and CDR2: KGHSH and LQKENI. Trimming took off 1 base at V and 0 bases at J, with 15 bases between the two ends. This CDR3 is CASSPRGRTLMNTEAFF. CDR3 DNA: TGTGCCAGCTCACCACGAGGCAGGACCCTTATGAACACTGAAGCTTTCTTT.

The DNA for the CDR3 is TGTGCCAGCAGTCCCAAAGGGACCCCGAGGGAGGGTGCAAAACTGTTTTTT. Protein sequence: CASSPKGTPREGAKLFF. The chain combines TRBV28 with TRBJ1-4; a possible D gene is TRBD1 (5 bases). CDR1 is MDHEN, CDR2 SYDVKM, per germline. The ends were cut back, 5 bases at V and 10 bases at J, with 26 bases in the middle. The CDR3 has 17 amino acids. Using reference TRBV28 and TRBJ1-4 for the parts outside the CDR3, the full variable domain is DVKVTQSSRYLVKRTGEKVFLECVQDMDHENMFWYRQDPGLGLRLIYFSYDVKMKEKGDIPEGYSVSREKKERFSLILESASTNQTSMYLCASSPKGTPREGAKLFFGSGTQLSVL.

V and J are TRBV7-9 and TRBJ1-1, with D uncertain. CDR3 length equals 12 residues. V was clipped by 5 bases and J by 11 bases, with 15 bases between them. CDR1 is SEHNR and CDR2 is FQNEAQ in the germline V gene (reference sequence). CDR3 coding DNA: TGTGCCAGCAGCACTGGCCCCCGTCGGGCTTTCTTT. It encodes CASSTGPRRAFF.

The V call is TRBV4-1, the J call TRBJ1-1; the D is unclear. Trimming took off 4 bases at V and 4 bases at J, with 16 bases between the two ends. This CDR3 contains 15 residues. The germline gives CDR1 MGHRA, CDR2 YSYEKL. CDR3 DNA: TGCGCCAGCAGCCCCCAAGGTAGGGCGAGCACTGAAGCTTTCTTT. It codes for CASSPQGRASTEAFF.

The CDR3 bases are TGTGCCAGCTCACCAATGGCGGACTCTGGAAACACCATATATTTT. Protein sequence: CASSPMADSGNTIYF. The chain joins TRBV18 to TRBJ1-3, with D unresolved. Germline V CDR1 and CDR2: KGHSH, LQKENI. This CDR3 is 15 amino acids long. V was cut by 2 bases and J by 0 bases, with 8 bases left in between. The variable domain in full, with the rest retrieved from reference TRBV18 and TRBJ1-3, is NAGVMQNPRHLVRRRGQEARLRCSPMKGHSHVYWYRQLPEEGLKFMVYLQKENIIDESGMPKERFSAEFPKEGPSILRIQQVVRGDSAAYFCASSPMADSGNTIYFGEGSWLTVV.

This clone is a singleton in its sample. V gene TRBV2 combines with J gene TRBJ2-2; D not certain. Germline CDR1 SNHLY, CDR2 FYNNEI. The CDR3 covers 14 residues. V gave up 7 bases and J gave up 2 bases, with 11 bases separating them. The CDR3 DNA reads TGTGCCAGCATCCGTCGCCTAAACACCGGGGAGCTGTTTTTT. Its translation: CASIRRLNTGELFF.

J is TRBJ1-2 and V is TRBV28; 9 positions match TRBD1. The CDR3 extends over 15 amino acids. CDR1 and CDR2 from the germline V gene are MDHEN and SYDVKM. Trimming cost V 6 bases and J 0 bases; bases outside gene matches: 5. CDR3 loop: CASRYRDRANYGYTF. The CDR3 DNA is TGTGCCAGCAGGTACCGGGACAGGGCTAACTATGGCTACACCTTC.

CDR3: CASSPLRTSPQHF. In DNA form, the CDR3 reads TGTGCCAGCAGTCCCCTCAGAACGAGTCCCCAGCATTTT. The chain recombines TRBV28 with TRBJ1-5; D ambiguous. Trimming stripped 5 bases from V and 10 bases from J, with 15 bases between. Germline V gives CDR1 MDHEN, CDR2 SYDVKM. The CDR3 is 13 amino acids.

V gene TRBV28 combines with J gene TRBJ2-5, with a possible D match to TRBD1 (6 bases). The CDR3 is 13 amino acids. Germline V gene data show CDR1 as MDHEN and CDR2 as SYDVKM. V was clipped by 3 bases and J by 3 bases, with 8 bases between them. CDR3 sequence: CASSFEGEETQYF. In DNA form, the CDR3 reads TGTGCCAGCAGTTTTGAGGGGGAAGAGACCCAGTACTTC.

This chain joins TRBV27 and TRBJ2-2; 10 nucleotides match TRBD1. CDR1 MNHEY and CDR2 SMNVEV come from the germline V gene (reference sequence). V trimming: 2 bases; J trimming: 3 bases; junction bases outside the gene matches: 3. The CDR3 length is 16 residues. The CDR3 DNA reads as TGTGCCAGCAGTTTAATTGGGACAGGGGACACCGGGGAGCTGTTTTTT. This encodes CASSLIGTGDTGELFF.

V gene TRBV19 combines with J gene TRBJ2-5; 15 bases align to TRBD2. This CDR3 spans 17 amino acids. Germline CDR1 is LNHDA and CDR2 is SQIVND (reference sequence). V was clipped by 4 bases and J by 4 bases; unmatched bases: 7. In nucleotides, the CDR3 is TGTGCCAGTAGTACGACCGGACTAGCGGGAGGGCGAGAGACCCAGTACTTC. It codes for CASSTTGLAGGRETQYF.

The chain has TRBV5-6 and TRBJ1-4; D is undetermined. The CDR3 is 16 amino acids. The germline V and J ends were trimmed by 3 bases and 8 bases, with 20 bases remaining between them. From germline, CDR1 is SGHDT and CDR2 YYEEEE. The CDR3, as DNA: TGTGCCAGCAGCTCCTCACGGACCCTGAGAGGGGAAAAACTGTTTTTT. Residues: CASSSSRTLRGEKLFF. Full variable domain (missing parts from reference TRBV5-6 and TRBJ1-4): DAGVTQSPTHLIKTRGQQVTLRCSPKSGHDTVSWYQQALGQGPQFIFQYYEEEERQRGNFPDRFSGHQFPNYSSELNVNALLLGDSALYLCASSSSRTLRGEKLFFGSGTQLSVL.

The count of this clone is one. The rearrangement joins TRBV5-3 to TRBJ2-3; 9 nucleotides line up with TRBD2. TRBV5-3 is classed as an ORF, of uncertain function. The CDR3 loop spans 16 amino acids. The J segment lost 5 bases and the V segment lost 4 bases, leaving 11 bases of the junction unmatched. The CDR3 DNA follows: TGTGCCAGAAGCCCTGGGCTAGCGGGATCGAGAGATACGCAGTATTTT. Amino acid sequence: CARSPGLAGSRDTQYF.

In this sample, this clone turned up once. The chain has TRBV6-5 and TRBJ2-7; 12 nucleotides line up with TRBD2. With V trimmed by 6 bases and J by 2 bases, 5 bases remained unmatched. The germline CDR1 and CDR2 sequences are MNHEY and SVGAGI. This CDR3 comprises 15 residues. For the CDR3, the DNA is TGTGCCAGCAGACGGACTAGCGGGACGACCTACGAGCAGTACTTC. This codes for CASRRTSGTTYEQYF.

CDR3 nucleotide sequence: TGTGCCAGCAGTGCTATGGGACAGGGGGCTTTGAACACTGAAGCTTTCTTT. Amino acid sequence: CASSAMGQGALNTEAFF. V usage is TRBV25-1 and J usage is TRBJ1-1; 12 bases align to TRBD1. The J segment lost 0 bases and the V segment lost 4 bases, leaving 6 bases of the junction unmatched. The V gene's germline CDR1 is MGHDK and CDR2 SYGVNS. CDR3 length equals 17 residues.

This chain links TRBV29-1 with TRBJ1-2, with 7 bases matching TRBD1. Per the germline V gene, CDR1 is SQVTM and CDR2 is ANQGSEA. The CDR3 runs to 11 residues. Losses at the gene ends were 6 bases for V and 4 bases for J; bases not matched to a gene: 2. The CDR3, as DNA: TGCAGCGTCGACAGGGCCTATGGCTACACCTTC. It codes for CSVDRAYGYTF.

The chain links TRBV10-3 to TRBJ2-5; D not resolved. The CDR3 runs 14 residues. V was shortened by 0 bases and J by 11 bases, with 16 bases between the two germline ends. Germline V CDR1 and CDR2: ENHRY, SYGVKD. The CDR3 coding sequence is TGTGCCATCAGTGAGTCCCCAGATCGATTGGAGCAGTACTTC. This sequence encodes CAISESPDRLEQYF.

The rearrangement links TRBV29-1 to TRBJ2-7; the match to TRBD2 covers 10 bases. Germline assignment: CDR1 SQVTM and CDR2 ANQGSEA. J gave up 6 bases and V 5 bases, and 4 bases lay outside the gene matches. The CDR3 length is 12 residues. CDR3 protein: CSVLAGGGEQYF. For the CDR3, the DNA is TGCAGCGTTTTAGCGGGAGGAGGCGAGCAGTACTTC.

The chain is built from TRBV7-9 and TRBJ2-2; possible D gene TRBD1, 5 bases. CDR1 SEHNR and CDR2 FQNEAQ come from the germline V gene (reference sequence). This CDR3 comprises 14 residues. V lost 4 bases and J lost 0, with 6 bases in between. The CDR3 loop is CASSSTANTGELFF. The CDR3 DNA is TGTGCCAGCAGCTCGACAGCGAACACCGGGGAGCTGTTTTTT.

This chain connects TRBV5-1 to TRBJ1-3; D unclear. CDR1 and CDR2 from the germline V gene are SGHRS and YFSETQ. The V end lost 4 bases, the J end lost 2 bases, and 13 bases lay between the germline ends. There are 15 residues in the CDR3. DNA for the CDR3: TGCGCCAGCAGCGTTGGGCGTAGGACTGGAAACACCATATATTTT. This encodes CASSVGRRTGNTIYF.

The chain couples TRBV5-5 to TRBJ2-7, with a tentative D call TRBD2 (5 bases). The CDR3 is made up of 16 amino acids. The germline gives CDR1 SGHKS, CDR2 YYEKEE (reference sequence). Trimming shortened V by 0 bases and J by 1 base, and 14 bases separated the two germline ends. The CDR3 DNA follows: TGTGCCAGCAGCTTGGCCGGGGTTCGGGCGTCCTACGAGCAGTACTTC. This translates into CASSLAGVRASYEQYF.

The chain combines TRBV6-1 with TRBJ2-5; D ambiguous. V was trimmed by 4 bases and J by 1 base, leaving 7 bases between them. Germline V lookup: CDR1 MNHNS, CDR2 SASEGT. The CDR3 spans 13 residues. CDR3 DNA: TGTGCCAGCAGTGGAACTATCCAAGAGACCCAGTACTTC. Translation: CASSGTIQETQYF.

The gene calls are TRBV11-2 and TRBJ2-7; no firm D call. The CDR3 consists of 13 residues. Germline values: CDR1 SGHAT, CDR2 FQNNGV. The V end was cut by 3 bases, the J end by 6 bases, with 12 bases between. The CDR3 DNA is TGTGCCAGCAGCTTTGATGTAGGGCTCGAGCAGTACTTC. It yields the protein CASSFDVGLEQYF. The complete variable domain, with remaining parts taken from reference TRBV11-2 and TRBJ2-7, reads EAGVAQSPRYKIIEKRQSVAFWCNPISGHATLYWYQQILGQGPKLLIQFQNNGVVDDSQLPKDRFSAERLKGVDSTLKIQPAKLEDSAVYLCASSFDVGLEQYFGPGTRLTVT.

The gene calls are TRBV27 and TRBJ2-7, with D perhaps matching TRBD1 or TRBD2 (6 bases each). The germline CDR1 and CDR2 sequences are MNHEY and SMNVEV (reference sequence). The CDR3 totals 15 residues. V was pared by 4 bases and J by 0 bases, with 13 bases between. CDR3 amino acids: CASSYRPGASYEQYF. DNA of the CDR3: TGTGCCAGCAGTTATCGTCCGGGGGCCTCCTACGAGCAGTACTTC.

The chain is built from TRBV4-3 and TRBJ2-1; no firm D call. Germline CDR1 and CDR2: LGHNA and YSLEER. Trimming stripped 0 bases from V and 8 bases from J, with 11 bases between. CDR3 size: 14 residues. The CDR3 coding sequence is TGCGCCAGCAGCCAAGATAACCGCTATGATGAGCAGTTCTTC. It specifies CASSQDNRYDEQFF.